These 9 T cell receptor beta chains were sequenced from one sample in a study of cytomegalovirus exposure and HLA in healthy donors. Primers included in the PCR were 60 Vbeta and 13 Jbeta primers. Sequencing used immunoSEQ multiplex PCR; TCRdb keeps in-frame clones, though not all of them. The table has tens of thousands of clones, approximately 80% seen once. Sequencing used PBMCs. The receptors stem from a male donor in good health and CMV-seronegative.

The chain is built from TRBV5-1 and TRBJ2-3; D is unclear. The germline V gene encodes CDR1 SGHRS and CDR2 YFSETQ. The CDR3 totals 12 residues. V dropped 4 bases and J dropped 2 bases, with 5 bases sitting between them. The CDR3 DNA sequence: TGCGCCAGCAGCGTTCACACAGATACGCAGTATTTT. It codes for CASSVHTDTQYF.

This CDR3 reads CASSFVAEDIQYF. DNA of the CDR3: TGTGCCAGCAGTTTCGTGGCGGAGGACATTCAGTACTTC. The chain has TRBV6-1 and TRBJ2-4; tentatively, D is TRBD2 (5 bases). CDR3 length: 13 amino acids. Germline CDR1 is MNHNS and CDR2 is SASEGT. Trimming took off 5 bases at V and 8 bases at J, with 13 bases between the two ends.

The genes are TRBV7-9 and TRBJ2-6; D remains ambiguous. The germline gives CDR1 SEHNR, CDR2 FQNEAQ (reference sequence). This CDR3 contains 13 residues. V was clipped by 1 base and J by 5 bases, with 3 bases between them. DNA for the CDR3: TGTGCCAGCAGCTTAGGGCGGGCCAACGTCCTGACTTTC. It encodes CASSLGRANVLTF.

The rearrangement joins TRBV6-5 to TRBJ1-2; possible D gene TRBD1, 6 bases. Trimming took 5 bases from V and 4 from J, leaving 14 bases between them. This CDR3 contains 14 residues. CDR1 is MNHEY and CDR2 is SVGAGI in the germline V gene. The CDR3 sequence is CASSEGGDAYGYTF. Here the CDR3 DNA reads TGTGCCAGCAGTGAGGGGGGGGACGCCTATGGCTACACCTTC.

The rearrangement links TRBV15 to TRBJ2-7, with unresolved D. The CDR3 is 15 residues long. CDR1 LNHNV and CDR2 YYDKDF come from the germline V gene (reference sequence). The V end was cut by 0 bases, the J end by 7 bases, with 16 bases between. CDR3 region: CATSRELGSRGEQYF. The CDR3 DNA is TGTGCCACCAGCAGAGAATTGGGCTCGCGTGGGGAGCAGTACTTC.

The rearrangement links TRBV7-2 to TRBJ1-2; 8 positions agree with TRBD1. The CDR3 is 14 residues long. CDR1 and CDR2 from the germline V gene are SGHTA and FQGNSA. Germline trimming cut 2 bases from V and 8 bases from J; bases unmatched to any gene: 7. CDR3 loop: CASSLLETGVGYTF. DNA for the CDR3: TGTGCCAGCAGCTTATTAGAGACAGGGGTGGGCTACACCTTC.

This CDR3 is CASSLSGLGSYEQYF. The CDR3 DNA reads TGTGCCAGCAGCTTATCAGGTCTGGGCTCCTACGAGCAGTACTTC. This chain links TRBV7-6 with TRBJ2-7; no firm D call. Germline assignment: CDR1 SGHVS and CDR2 FNYEAQ. Between the trimmed V and J ends, which lost 2 bases and 0 bases, there was a span of 11 bases. The length of the CDR3 is 15 residues.

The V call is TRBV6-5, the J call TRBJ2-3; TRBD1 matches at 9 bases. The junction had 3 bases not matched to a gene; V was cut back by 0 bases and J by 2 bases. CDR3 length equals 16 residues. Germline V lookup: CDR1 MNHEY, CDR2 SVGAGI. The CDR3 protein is CASSYSGTGITDTQYF. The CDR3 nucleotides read TGTGCCAGCAGTTACTCAGGGACAGGGATCACAGATACGCAGTATTTT.

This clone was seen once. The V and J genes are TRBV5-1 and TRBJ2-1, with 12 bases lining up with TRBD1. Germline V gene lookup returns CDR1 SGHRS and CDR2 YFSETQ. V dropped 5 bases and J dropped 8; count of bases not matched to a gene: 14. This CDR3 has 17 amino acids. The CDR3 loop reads CASRSSRGTGGYDEQFF. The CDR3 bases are TGCGCCAGCAGATCCTCAAGGGGGACAGGGGGCTATGATGAGCAGTTCTTC.